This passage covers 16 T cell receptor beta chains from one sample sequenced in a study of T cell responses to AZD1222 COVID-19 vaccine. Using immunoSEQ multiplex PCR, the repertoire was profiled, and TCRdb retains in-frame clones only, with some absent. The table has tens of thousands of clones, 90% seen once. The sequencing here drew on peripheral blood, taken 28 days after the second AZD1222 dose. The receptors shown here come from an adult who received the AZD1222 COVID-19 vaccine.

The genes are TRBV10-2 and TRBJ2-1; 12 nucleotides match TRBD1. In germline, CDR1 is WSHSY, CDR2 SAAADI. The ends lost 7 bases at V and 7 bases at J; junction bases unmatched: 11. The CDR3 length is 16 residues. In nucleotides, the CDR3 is TGCGCCAGCATTCCGGGACAGGGGGCAAGGTTGAATGAGCAGTTCTTC. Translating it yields CASIPGQGARLNEQFF.

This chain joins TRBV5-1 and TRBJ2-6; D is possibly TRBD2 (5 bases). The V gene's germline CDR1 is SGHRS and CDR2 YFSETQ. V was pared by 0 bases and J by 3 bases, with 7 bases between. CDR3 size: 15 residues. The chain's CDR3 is CASSLDGSGANVLTF. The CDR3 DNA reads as TGCGCCAGCAGCTTGGATGGGAGTGGGGCCAACGTCCTGACTTTC.

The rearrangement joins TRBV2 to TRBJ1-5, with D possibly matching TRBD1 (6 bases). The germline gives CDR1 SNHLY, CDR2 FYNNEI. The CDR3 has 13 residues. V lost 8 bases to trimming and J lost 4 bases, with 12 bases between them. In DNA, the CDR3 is TGTGCCAGCCAAGACAGGTTTAATCAGCCCCAGCATTTT. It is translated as CASQDRFNQPQHF.

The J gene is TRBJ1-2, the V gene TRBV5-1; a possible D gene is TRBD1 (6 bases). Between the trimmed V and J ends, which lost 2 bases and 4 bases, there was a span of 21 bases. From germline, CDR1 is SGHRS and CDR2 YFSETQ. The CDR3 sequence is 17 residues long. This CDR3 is CASSLSLQGPGSYGYTF. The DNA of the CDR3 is TGCGCCAGCAGCTTAAGTCTACAGGGTCCCGGGAGCTATGGCTACACCTTC.

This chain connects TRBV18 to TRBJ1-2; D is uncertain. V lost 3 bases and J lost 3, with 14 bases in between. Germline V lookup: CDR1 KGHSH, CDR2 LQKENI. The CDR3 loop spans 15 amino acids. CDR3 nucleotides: TGTGCCAGCTCACCTGGTGTGGGCGCTGACTATGGCTACACCTTC. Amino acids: CASSPGVGADYGYTF.

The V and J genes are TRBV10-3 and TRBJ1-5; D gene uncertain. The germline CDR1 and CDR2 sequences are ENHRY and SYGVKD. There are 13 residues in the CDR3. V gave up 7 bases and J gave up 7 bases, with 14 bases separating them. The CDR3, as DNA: TGTGCCATCAACAATGGAGACCGCCAGCCCCAGCATTTT. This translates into CAINNGDRQPQHF.

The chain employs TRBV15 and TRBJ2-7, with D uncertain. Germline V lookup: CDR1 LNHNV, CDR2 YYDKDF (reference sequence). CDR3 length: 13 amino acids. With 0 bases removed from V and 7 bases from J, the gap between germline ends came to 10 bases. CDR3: CATSRDKEREQYF. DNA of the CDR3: TGTGCCACCAGCAGAGATAAGGAGAGAGAGCAGTACTTC.

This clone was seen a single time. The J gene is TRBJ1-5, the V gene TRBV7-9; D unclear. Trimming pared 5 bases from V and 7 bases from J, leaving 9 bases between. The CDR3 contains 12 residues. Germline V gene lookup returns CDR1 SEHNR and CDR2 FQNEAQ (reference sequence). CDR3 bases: TGTGCCAGCAGCCCTCAGAACCAGCCCCAGCATTTT. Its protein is CASSPQNQPQHF.

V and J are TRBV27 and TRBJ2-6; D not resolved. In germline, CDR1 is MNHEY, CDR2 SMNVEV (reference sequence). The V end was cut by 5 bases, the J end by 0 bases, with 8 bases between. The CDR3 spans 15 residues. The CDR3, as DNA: TGTGCCAGCAGTCCTTTAGCCTCTGGGGCCAACGTCCTGACTTTC. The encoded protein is CASSPLASGANVLTF.

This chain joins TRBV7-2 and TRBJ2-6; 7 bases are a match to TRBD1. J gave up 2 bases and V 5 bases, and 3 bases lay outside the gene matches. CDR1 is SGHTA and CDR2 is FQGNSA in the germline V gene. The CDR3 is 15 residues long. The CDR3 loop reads CASSPTGTGANVLTF. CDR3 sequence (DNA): TGTGCCAGCAGCCCGACAGGGACTGGGGCCAACGTCCTGACTTTC.

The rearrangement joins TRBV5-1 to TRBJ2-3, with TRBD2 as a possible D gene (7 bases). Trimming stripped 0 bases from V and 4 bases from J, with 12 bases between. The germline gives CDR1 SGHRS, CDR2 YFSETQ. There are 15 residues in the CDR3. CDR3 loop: CASSLEGGGSDTQYF. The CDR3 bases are TGCGCCAGCAGCTTGGAGGGCGGGGGCTCAGATACGCAGTATTTT.

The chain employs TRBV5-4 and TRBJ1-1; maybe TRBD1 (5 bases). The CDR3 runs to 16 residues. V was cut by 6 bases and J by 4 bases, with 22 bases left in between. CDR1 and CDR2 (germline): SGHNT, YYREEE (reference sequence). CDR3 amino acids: CASTPGQGRSGTEAFF. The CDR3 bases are TGTGCCAGCACCCCTGGGCAGGGTAGGAGCGGCACTGAAGCTTTCTTT.

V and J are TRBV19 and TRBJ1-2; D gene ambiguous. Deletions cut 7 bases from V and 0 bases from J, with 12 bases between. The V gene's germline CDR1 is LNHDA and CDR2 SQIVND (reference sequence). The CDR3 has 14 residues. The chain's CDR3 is CASTFRQTNYGYTF. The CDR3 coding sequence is TGTGCCAGTACGTTCCGGCAGACTAACTATGGCTACACCTTC.

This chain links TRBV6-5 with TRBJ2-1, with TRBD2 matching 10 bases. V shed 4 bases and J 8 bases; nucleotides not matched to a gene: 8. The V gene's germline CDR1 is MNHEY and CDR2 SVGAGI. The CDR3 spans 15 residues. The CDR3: CASSFGSGGVDEQFF. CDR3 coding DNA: TGTGCCAGCAGTTTTGGGAGCGGGGGGGTGGATGAGCAGTTCTTC.

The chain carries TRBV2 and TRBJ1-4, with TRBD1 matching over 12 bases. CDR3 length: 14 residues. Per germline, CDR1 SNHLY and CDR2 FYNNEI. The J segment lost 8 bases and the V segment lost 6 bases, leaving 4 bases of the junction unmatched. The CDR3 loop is CASSVGTGGEKLFF. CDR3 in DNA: TGTGCCAGCAGCGTAGGGACAGGGGGCGAAAAACTGTTTTTT.

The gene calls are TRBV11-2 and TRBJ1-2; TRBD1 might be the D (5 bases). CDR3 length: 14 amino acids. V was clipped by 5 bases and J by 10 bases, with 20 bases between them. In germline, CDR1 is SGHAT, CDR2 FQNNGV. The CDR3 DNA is TGTGCCAGCAGCGAAATCCCAGGGCCCGGATCCTACACCTTC. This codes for CASSEIPGPGSYTF.